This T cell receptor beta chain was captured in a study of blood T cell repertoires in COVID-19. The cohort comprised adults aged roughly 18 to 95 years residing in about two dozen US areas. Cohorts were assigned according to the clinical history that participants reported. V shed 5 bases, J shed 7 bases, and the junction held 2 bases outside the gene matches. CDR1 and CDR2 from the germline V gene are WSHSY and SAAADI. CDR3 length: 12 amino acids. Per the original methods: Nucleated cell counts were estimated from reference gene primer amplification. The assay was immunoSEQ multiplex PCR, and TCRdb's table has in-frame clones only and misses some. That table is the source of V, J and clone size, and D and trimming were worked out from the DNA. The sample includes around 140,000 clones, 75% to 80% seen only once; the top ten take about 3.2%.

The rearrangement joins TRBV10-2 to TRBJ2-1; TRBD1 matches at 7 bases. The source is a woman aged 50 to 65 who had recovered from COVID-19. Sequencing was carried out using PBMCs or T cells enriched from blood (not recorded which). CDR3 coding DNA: TGCGCCAGCAGTACGACAGGGAATGAGCAGTTCTTC. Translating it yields CASSTTGNEQFF.